This TCR beta chain was found in a study of Graves' ophthalmopathy and Graves' hyperthyroidism (dated by TCRdb to the late 2010s). The study in broad terms: Peripheral blood was collected before any treatment was given, at the time of initial diagnosis. An independent validation cohort was composed of some 18 hyperthyroidism patients and approximately 15 patients who later progressed from hyperthyroidism to ophthalmopathy. In six hyperthyroidism patients, T-cell repertoires of thyroid tissue and blood were compared. The study used signatures of the TCR beta repertoire to tell Graves' ophthalmopathy apart from Graves' hyperthyroidism and to predict which patients would progress to ophthalmopathy. A discovery set of 100 patients (around 45 ophthalmopathy, 55 to 60 stable hyperthyroidism) was enrolled to explore V-J signatures distinguishing ophthalmopathy from hyperthyroidism. In total, under 150 blood samples were TCR-sequenced: 43 ophthalmopathy, under 85 hyperthyroidism and some 17 hyperthyroidism-to-ophthalmopathy patients. The roughly 100 discovery patients were randomly divided into training and test sets at a 7:3 ratio. After sampling, hyperthyroidism patients received methimazole starting at 30 mg daily, and ophthalmopathy patients received high-dose intravenous methylprednisolone.

Study-wide conclusions, independent of this receptor: Most of the expanded thyroid clonotypes with a frequency above 0.001 were also detected in blood, and it was suggested that the thyroid immune response may be reflected by blood repertoires. In cross-validation, the 13-signature model distinguished ophthalmopathy from stable hyperthyroidism with 87.88% sensitivity and 81% to 82% specificity, while in the test set the corresponding values were about 80% and 75%. In validation, the model predicted ophthalmopathy progression with about 71% sensitivity and 72% to 80% specificity; roughly eleven predicted patients were CT-confirmed with GO in a median of about 6.2 months. No statistical method was used to predetermine the sample size, and group allocation was not hidden from the investigators.

This clonotype has at least ten counts. Its antigen is still unknown. Within one base of it there is no much larger clone, and no base qualities were kept. For repertoire sequencing, TCR beta CDR3 regions were amplified from RNA transcripts. A first-round RT-PCR used HTBI primers with the Qiagen OneStep RT-PCR kit, followed by a second-round multiplex PCR, size selection and purification. The libraries underwent paired-end sequencing with 100 bp reads on an Illumina HiSeq2000. Under the source paper's analysis protocol: Reads were processed with SOAPnuke, discarding reads with adapters, uncalled bases, mean Phred below 15, or no exact constant-primer or identifier match. COPE v1.2.5 was used to merge high-quality paired reads. Unique nucleotide sequences were defined as clonotypes and aligned to IMGT TRB V, D and J references using MiTCR v1.1. The analysis was limited to V-J combinations with a frequency above 0.0001, which together covered approximately 99% of the repertoires. For each V-J combination, a TCR clonal expansion and chaos score was defined as the ratio of F50 clonal expansion to chaos observed in the TCRdist matrix. Features were reduced by Welch's t-statistics and random forest to over ten V-J combinations, which fed a naive Bayes classifier. The similarity between thyroid and blood repertoires was quantified using the Morisita-Horn index. TCRdb took the public reads, trimmed them with fastp at Q25, ran MiXCR for clone calling and kept in-frame beta chains. All rows with the same CDR3 protein become a single entry with the most common DNA and genes. These V and J calls rely on TCRdb rather than the paper's analysis. This sample gives 300,000 to 500,000 distinct CDR3 sequences in total; roughly 15% of them show up just once. The leading ten clones occupy about 7.3% of the sample.

Hyperthyroidism was defined as stable when no progression to ophthalmopathy occurred within 18 months of follow-up. Hyperthyroidism patients were newly diagnosed, with disease duration under 2 months, and aged 18 to 65 years. Patients with other autoimmune diseases, uncontrolled infections, pregnancy or lactation were excluded from the study. Clinical symptoms, serum thyroxine, TRAb, thyroid ultrasound and orbital computed tomography formed the basis of the diagnosis. PBMCs were isolated from about 9.1 ml of fresh peripheral blood by Ficoll-Paque density gradient centrifugation. Total RNA was extracted using Trizol reagent, and RNA quality was checked on an Agilent 2100 Bioanalyzer. The CDR3, from cysteine to phenylalanine, totals 12 residues. The read is trimmed to its CDR3 DNA, 36 bases read in frame from base 1. CDR1 and CDR2 are drawn from the germline V gene: MNHNS, SASEGT. The junction carries 10 bases between V and J, which are trimmed by 7 bases and 3 bases respectively.

The sequencing sample was made of peripheral blood. This chain joins TRBV6-1 to TRBJ2-7, with the D gene not clear enough to name. This sequence originates from a woman in her late teens or twenties with stable Graves' hyperthyroidism. Donor details come from another sample of the same person, matched by shared clones. The DNA reads TGTGCCAGCAAGGAGACCTACTACGAGCAGTACTTC. This gives the protein CASKETYYEQYF.